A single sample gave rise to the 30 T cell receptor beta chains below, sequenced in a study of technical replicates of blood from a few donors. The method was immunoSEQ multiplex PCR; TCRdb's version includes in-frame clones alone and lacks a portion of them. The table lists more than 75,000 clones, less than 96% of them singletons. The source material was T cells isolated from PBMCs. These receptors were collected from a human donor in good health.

In nucleotides, the CDR3 is TGTGCCAGTATTAATAACAGGGGTGATACGCAGTATTTT. This translates into CASINNRGDTQYF. The chain carries TRBV19 and TRBJ2-3; 7 bases line up with TRBD1. Per the germline V gene, CDR1 is LNHDA and CDR2 is SQIVND (reference sequence). V shed 7 bases and J 6 bases; nucleotides not matched to a gene: 7. The CDR3 has 13 residues.

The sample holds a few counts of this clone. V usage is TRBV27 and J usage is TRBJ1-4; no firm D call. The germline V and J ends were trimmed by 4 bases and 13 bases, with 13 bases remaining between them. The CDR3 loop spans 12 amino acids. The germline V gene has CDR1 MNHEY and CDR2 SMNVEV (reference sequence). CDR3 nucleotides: TGTGCCAGCAGTTACGAACGGGGAAGACTGTTTTTT. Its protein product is CASSYERGRLFF.

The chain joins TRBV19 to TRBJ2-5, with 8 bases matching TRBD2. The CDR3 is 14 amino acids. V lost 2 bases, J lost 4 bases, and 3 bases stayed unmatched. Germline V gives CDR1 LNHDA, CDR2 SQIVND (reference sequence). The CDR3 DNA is TGTGCCAGTAGTATACCCGGGACTAGAGAGACCCAGTACTTC. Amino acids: CASSIPGTRETQYF.

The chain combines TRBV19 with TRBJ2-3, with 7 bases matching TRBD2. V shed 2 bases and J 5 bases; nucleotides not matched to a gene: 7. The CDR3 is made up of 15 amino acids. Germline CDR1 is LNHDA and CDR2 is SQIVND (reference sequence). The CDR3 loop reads CASSILAGAVDTQYF. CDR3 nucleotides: TGTGCCAGTAGTATACTGGCGGGAGCGGTAGATACGCAGTATTTT. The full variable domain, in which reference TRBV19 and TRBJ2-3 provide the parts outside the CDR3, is DGGITQSPKYLFRKEGQNVTLSCEQNLNHDAMYWYRQDPGQGLRLIYYSQIVNDFQKGDIAEGYSVSREKKESFPLTVTSAQKNPTAFYLCASSILAGAVDTQYFGPGTRLTVL.

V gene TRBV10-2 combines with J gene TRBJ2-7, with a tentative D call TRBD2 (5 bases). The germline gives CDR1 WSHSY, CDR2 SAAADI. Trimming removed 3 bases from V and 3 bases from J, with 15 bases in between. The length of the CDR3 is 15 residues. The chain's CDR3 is CASSEEGALNYEQYF. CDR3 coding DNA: TGCGCCAGCAGTGAAGAGGGAGCCTTAAACTACGAGCAGTACTTC.

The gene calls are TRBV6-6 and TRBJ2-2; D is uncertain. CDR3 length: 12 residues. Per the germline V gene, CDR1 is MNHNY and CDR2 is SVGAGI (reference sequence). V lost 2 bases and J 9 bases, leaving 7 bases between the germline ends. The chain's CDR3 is CASSYVNRELFF. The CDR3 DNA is TGTGCCAGCAGTTACGTTAACAGGGAGCTGTTTTTT.

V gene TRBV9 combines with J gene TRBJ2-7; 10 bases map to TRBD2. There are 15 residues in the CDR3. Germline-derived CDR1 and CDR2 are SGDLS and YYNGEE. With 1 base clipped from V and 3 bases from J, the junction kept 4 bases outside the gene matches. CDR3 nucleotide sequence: TGTGCCAGCAGCGTATCGCCTAGCGGGAGCTACGAGCAGTACTTC. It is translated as CASSVSPSGSYEQYF.

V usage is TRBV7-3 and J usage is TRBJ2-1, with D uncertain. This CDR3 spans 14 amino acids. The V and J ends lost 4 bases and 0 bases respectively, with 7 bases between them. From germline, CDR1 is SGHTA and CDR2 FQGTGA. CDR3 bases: TGTGCCAGCAGCTCCCGCGGCTCCTACAATGAGCAGTTCTTC. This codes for CASSSRGSYNEQFF.

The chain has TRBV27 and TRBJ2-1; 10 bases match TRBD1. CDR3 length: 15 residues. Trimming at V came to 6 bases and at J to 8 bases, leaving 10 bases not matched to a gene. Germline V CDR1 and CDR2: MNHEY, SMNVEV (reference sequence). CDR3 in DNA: TGTGCCAGCAGAAGGAGGACAGGGGGGAGCGATGAGCAGTTCTTC. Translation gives CASRRRTGGSDEQFF.

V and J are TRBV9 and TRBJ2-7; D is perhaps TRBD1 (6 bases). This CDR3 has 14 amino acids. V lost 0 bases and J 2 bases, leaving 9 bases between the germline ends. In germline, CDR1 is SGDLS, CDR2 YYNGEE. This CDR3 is CASSVGDTAYEQYF. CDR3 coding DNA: TGTGCCAGCAGCGTAGGGGACACGGCCTACGAGCAGTACTTC.

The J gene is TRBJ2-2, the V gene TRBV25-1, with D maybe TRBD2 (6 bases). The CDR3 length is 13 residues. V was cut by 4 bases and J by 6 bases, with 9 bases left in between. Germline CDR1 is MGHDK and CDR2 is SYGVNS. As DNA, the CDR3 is TGTGCCAGCAGTGTTCCGGGGGCCGGGGAGCTGTTTTTT. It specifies CASSVPGAGELFF.

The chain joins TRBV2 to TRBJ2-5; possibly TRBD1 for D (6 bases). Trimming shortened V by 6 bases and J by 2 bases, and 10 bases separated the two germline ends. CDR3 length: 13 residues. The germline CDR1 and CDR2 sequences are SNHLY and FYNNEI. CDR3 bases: TGTGCCAGCAGGAAAGGACAGCAAGAGACCCAGTACTTC. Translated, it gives CASRKGQQETQYF.

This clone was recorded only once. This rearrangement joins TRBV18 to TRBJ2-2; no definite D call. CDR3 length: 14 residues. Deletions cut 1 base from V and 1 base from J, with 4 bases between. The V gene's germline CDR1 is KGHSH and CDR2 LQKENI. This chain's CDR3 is CASSPHGNTGELFF. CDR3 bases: TGTGCCAGCTCACCACACGGGAACACCGGGGAGCTGTTTTTT.

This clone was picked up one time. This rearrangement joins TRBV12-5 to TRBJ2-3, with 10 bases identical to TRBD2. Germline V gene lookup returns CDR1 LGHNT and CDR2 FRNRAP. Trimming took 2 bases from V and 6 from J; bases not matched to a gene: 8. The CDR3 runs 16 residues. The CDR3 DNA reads TGTGCTAGTGGTTTGTCAGCGGGAGGGGGTCCGGATACGCAGTATTTT. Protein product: CASGLSAGGGPDTQYF.

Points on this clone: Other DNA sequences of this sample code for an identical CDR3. This CDR3 reads CASSFLNQPQHF. The DNA for the CDR3 is TGTGCCAGCAGTTTTCTTAATCAGCCCCAGCATTTT. The rearrangement uses TRBV27 and TRBJ1-5; D gene ambiguous. Germline V lookup: CDR1 MNHEY, CDR2 SMNVEV (reference sequence). Trimming pared 3 bases from V and 4 bases from J, leaving 4 bases between. There are 12 residues in the CDR3.

The CDR3 DNA is TGCAGCGTTGATTCGGGGGACCCCTACGAGCAGTACTTC. Protein: CSVDSGDPYEQYF. V is TRBV29-1 and J is TRBJ2-7; D perhaps matches TRBD2 (6 bases). The V end was cut by 3 bases, the J end by 2 bases, with 11 bases between. The CDR3 totals 13 residues. The germline gives CDR1 SQVTM, CDR2 ANQGSEA.

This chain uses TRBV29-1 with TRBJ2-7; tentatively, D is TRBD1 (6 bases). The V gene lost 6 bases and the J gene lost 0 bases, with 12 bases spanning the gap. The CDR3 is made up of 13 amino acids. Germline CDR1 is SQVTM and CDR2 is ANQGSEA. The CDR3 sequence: CSVRDIYSYEQYF. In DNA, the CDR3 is TGCAGCGTCCGGGACATTTACTCCTACGAGCAGTACTTC.

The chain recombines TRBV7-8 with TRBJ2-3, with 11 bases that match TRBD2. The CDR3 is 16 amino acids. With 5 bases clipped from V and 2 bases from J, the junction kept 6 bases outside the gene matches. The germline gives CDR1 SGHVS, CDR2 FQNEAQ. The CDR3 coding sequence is TGTGCCAGCAGCATCGGGACTAGCGGATACACAGATACGCAGTATTTT. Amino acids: CASSIGTSGYTDTQYF.

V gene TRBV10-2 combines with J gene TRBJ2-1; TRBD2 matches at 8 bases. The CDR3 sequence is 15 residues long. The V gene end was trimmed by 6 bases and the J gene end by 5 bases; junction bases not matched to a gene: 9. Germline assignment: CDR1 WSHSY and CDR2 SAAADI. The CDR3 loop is CASSPERELDNEQFF. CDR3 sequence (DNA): TGCGCCAGCAGCCCAGAGCGGGAGTTGGACAATGAGCAGTTCTTC.

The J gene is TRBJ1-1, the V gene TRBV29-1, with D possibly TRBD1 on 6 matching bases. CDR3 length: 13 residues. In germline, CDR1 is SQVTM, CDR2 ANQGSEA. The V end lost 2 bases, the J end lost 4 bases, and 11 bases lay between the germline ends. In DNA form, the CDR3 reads TGCAGCGTTGAAAGTGGGGGGGCCACTGAAGCTTTCTTT. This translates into CSVESGGATEAFF.

The CDR3: CASSLEGGPYEQYF. CDR3 sequence (DNA): TGTGCCAGCAGCTTAGAGGGAGGGCCCTACGAGCAGTACTTC. This sequence joins TRBV7-6 and TRBJ2-7; 7 bases line up with TRBD2. The CDR3 covers 14 residues. From germline, CDR1 is SGHVS and CDR2 FNYEAQ. V lost 1 base, J lost 2 bases, and 2 bases stayed unmatched.

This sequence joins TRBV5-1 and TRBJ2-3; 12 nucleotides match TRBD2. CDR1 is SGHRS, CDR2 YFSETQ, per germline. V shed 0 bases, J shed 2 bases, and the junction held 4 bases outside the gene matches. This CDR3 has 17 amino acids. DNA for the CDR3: TGCGCCAGCAGCTTGGGACTAGCGGGAGCCTACACAGATACGCAGTATTTT. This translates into CASSLGLAGAYTDTQYF.

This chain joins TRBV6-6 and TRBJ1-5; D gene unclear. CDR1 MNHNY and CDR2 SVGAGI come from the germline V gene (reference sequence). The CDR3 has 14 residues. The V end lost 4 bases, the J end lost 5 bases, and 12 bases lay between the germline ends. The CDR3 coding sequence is TGTGCCAGCAGTTCACGGGTTATCTATCAGCCCCAGCATTTT. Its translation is CASSSRVIYQPQHF.

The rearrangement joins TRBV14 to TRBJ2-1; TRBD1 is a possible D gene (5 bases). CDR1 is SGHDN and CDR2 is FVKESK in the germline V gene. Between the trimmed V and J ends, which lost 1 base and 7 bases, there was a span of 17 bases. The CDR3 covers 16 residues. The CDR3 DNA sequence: TGTGCCAGCAGCCAAGCAGGGCGGCTGACCTCGAATGAGCAGTTCTTC. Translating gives CASSQAGRLTSNEQFF.

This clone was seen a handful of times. CDR3 in DNA: TGTGCCAGCAGCTTTAGACCGGGGGACACTGAAGCTTTCTTT. Protein: CASSFRPGDTEAFF. The chain uses TRBV9 and TRBJ1-1; TRBD1 might be the D (5 bases). Trimming left V 4 bases short and J 3 bases short, with 13 bases between. This CDR3 is 14 amino acids long. Germline CDR1 is SGDLS and CDR2 is YYNGEE.

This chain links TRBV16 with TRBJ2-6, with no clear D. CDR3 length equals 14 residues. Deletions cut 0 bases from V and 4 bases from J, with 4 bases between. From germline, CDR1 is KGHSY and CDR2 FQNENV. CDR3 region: CASSQSSGANVLTF. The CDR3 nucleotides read TGTGCCAGCAGCCAATCCTCCGGGGCCAACGTCCTGACTTTC.

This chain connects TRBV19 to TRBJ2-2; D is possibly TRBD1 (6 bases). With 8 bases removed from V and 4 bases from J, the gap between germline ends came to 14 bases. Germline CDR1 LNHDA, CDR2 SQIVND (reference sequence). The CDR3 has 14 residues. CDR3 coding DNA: TGTGCCAGTCGGAAACAGGGATTCACCGGGGAGCTGTTTTTT. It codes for CASRKQGFTGELFF.

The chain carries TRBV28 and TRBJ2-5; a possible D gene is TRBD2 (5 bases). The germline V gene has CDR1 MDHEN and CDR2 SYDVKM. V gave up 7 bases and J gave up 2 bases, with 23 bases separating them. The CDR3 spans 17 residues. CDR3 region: CASTSRAGGGTQETQYF. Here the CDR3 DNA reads TGTGCCAGCACTTCTAGGGCGGGCGGAGGCACTCAAGAGACCCAGTACTTC.

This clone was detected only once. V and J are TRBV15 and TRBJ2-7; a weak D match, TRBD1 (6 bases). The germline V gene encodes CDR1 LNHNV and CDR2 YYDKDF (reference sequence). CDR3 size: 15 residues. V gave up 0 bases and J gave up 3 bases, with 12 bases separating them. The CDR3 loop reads CATSRDQQGLYEQYF. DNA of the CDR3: TGTGCCACCAGCAGAGATCAGCAGGGGCTCTACGAGCAGTACTTC.

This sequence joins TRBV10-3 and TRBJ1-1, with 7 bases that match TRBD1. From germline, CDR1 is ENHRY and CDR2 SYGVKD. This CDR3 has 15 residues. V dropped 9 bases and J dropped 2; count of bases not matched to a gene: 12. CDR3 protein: CAIRPGQATNTEAFF. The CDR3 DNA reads TGTGCCATTCGGCCAGGACAGGCCACTAACACTGAAGCTTTCTTT.